Below are 23 T cell receptor beta chains sequenced from a single sample in a study of blood T cell repertoires in COVID-19. The data were produced by immunoSEQ multiplex PCR, yet TCRdb's version contains in-frame clones alone and is incomplete. The sample lists around 220,000 clones; approximately 80% were seen once. The sample was peripheral blood. The receptors shown here come from a woman of 80 years or more with acute or convalescent COVID-19.

This chain joins TRBV19 and TRBJ2-2; 7 positions agree with TRBD2. Germline V gene data show CDR1 as LNHDA and CDR2 as SQIVND (reference sequence). This CDR3 is 15 amino acids long. With 2 bases clipped from V and 5 bases from J, the junction kept 5 bases outside the gene matches. The DNA for the CDR3 is TGTGCCAGTAGTATACCACTAGCGACGACCGGGGAGCTGTTTTTT. Its translation is CASSIPLATTGELFF.

V and J are TRBV5-4 and TRBJ2-1, with TRBD1 as a possible D gene (5 bases). Germline lookup yields CDR1 SGHNT and CDR2 YYREEE (reference sequence). V was shortened by 2 bases and J by 0 bases, with 18 bases between the two germline ends. The CDR3 extends over 18 amino acids. The DNA for the CDR3 is TGTGCCAGCAGCTTCGGCCAAGGTGGGGCTGGCTCCTACAATGAGCAGTTCTTC. Its protein product is CASSFGQGGAGSYNEQFF.

CDR3 bases: TGTGCCAGCAGCTTAAGGGCCGGGACAGCCTATGGCTACACCTTC. Translating gives CASSLRAGTAYGYTF. The chain couples TRBV7-8 to TRBJ1-2, with TRBD1 identical over 7 bases. The CDR3 spans 15 residues. The germline V gene has CDR1 SGHVS and CDR2 FQNEAQ. Unmatched junction bases numbered 7, after V lost 2 bases and J lost 4 bases.

To note about this clone: Other nucleotide sequences in the sample specify the same CDR3. The chain is built from TRBV30 and TRBJ1-4; perhaps TRBD1 as D (6 bases). The CDR3 is 14 residues long. V dropped 2 bases and J dropped 8 bases, with 15 bases sitting between them. Looked up from germline, CDR1 is GTSNPN and CDR2 is SVGIG (reference sequence). The chain's CDR3 is CAWSTQGAGEKLFF. The CDR3 DNA follows: TGTGCCTGGAGTACACAGGGTGCAGGAGAAAAACTGTTTTTT.

The chain uses TRBV3-1 (or the pseudogene TRBV3-2) and TRBJ2-5; D gene ambiguous. This CDR3 region has 15 residues. V gave up 2 bases and J gave up 2 bases, with 12 bases separating them. CDR1 is LGHDT and CDR2 is YNNKEL in the germline V gene (reference sequence). CDR3 nucleotide sequence: TGTGCCAGCAGCCAATACAGTTTTTTACAAGAGACCCAGTACTTC. This encodes CASSQYSFLQETQYF.

This chain connects TRBV19 to TRBJ1-1; TRBD1 aligns across 9 bases. Germline CDR1 is LNHDA and CDR2 is SQIVND (reference sequence). V lost 5 bases, J lost 0 bases, and 13 bases stayed unmatched. The CDR3 length is 18 residues. In DNA, the CDR3 is TGTGCCAGTAGTGAAAATGCGGACAGGGGTGGATTGAACACTGAAGCTTTCTTT. Protein: CASSENADRGGLNTEAFF.

This chain connects TRBV19 to TRBJ2-3, with D maybe TRBD2 (7 bases). The CDR3 sequence is 18 residues long. Germline V gene data show CDR1 as LNHDA and CDR2 as SQIVND (reference sequence). Trimming removed 5 bases from V and 3 bases from J, with 24 bases in between. CDR3 coding DNA: TGTGCCAGTAGTCCGGCGATTGGTAGGGGGGGTAAGACAGATACGCAGTATTTT. Amino acid sequence: CASSPAIGRGGKTDTQYF.

This chain links TRBV3-1 (or the pseudogene TRBV3-2) with TRBJ2-2, with 9 bases lining up with TRBD1. The germline V gene encodes CDR1 LGHDT and CDR2 YNNKEL (reference sequence). V was pared by 2 bases and J by 1 base, with 5 bases of the junction left unmatched. The CDR3 is 17 amino acids. The CDR3 protein is CASSQYSDRGNTGELFF. CDR3 nucleotide sequence: TGTGCCAGCAGCCAATATTCGGACAGGGGGAACACCGGGGAGCTGTTTTTT.

The genes are TRBV5-8 and TRBJ1-4, with D possibly TRBD1 on 6 matching bases. The germline V gene encodes CDR1 SGHTS and CDR2 YDEGEE. Between the trimmed V and J ends, which lost 7 bases and 7 bases, there was a span of 26 bases. The CDR3 is made up of 17 amino acids. The CDR3 region is CASPNRSPRQVSEKLFF. In DNA, the CDR3 is TGTGCCAGCCCCAACAGGAGCCCCAGACAGGTTAGTGAAAAACTGTTTTTT.

V and J are TRBV6-2 or TRBV6-3 and TRBJ2-5, with 7 nucleotides matching TRBD1. With V trimmed by 4 bases and J by 3 bases, 8 bases remained unmatched. Germline V gives CDR1 MNHEY, CDR2 SVGEGT. This CDR3 is 15 amino acids long. CDR3 coding DNA: TGTGCCAGCAGTTCACAGGGGCGCGGAAAAGAGACCCAGTACTTC. It yields the protein CASSSQGRGKETQYF.

The chain is built from TRBV15 and TRBJ1-4, with 7 bases lining up with TRBD1. The J segment lost 4 bases and the V segment lost 3 bases, leaving 5 bases of the junction unmatched. CDR3 length equals 15 residues. Germline-derived CDR1 and CDR2 are LNHNV and YYDKDF (reference sequence). The CDR3 loop is CATSSPTGYNEKLFF. The DNA for the CDR3 is TGTGCCACCAGCAGTCCGACAGGGTATAATGAAAAACTGTTTTTT.

The chain has TRBV5-4 and TRBJ2-3; the D gene is possibly TRBD2 (6 bases). Germline CDR1 and CDR2: SGHNT and YYREEE (reference sequence). The CDR3 spans 15 residues. Trimming pared 0 bases from V and 2 bases from J, leaving 10 bases between. CDR3 region: CASSLDTGVTDTQYF. The DNA for the CDR3 is TGTGCCAGCAGCTTGGACACGGGGGTCACAGATACGCAGTATTTT.

This clone appeared a few times. The same CDR3 arises from other DNA sequences in this sample as well. The rearrangement links TRBV29-1 to TRBJ2-7, with D tentatively TRBD1 (5 bases). V gave up 4 bases and J gave up 0 bases, with 7 bases separating them. The CDR3 runs 12 residues. Germline CDR1 and CDR2: SQVTM and ANQGSEA. The CDR3 region is CSVVQGSYEQYF. DNA of the CDR3: TGCAGCGTTGTTCAGGGCTCCTACGAGCAGTACTTC.

The CDR3 coding sequence is TGCGCCAGCAGCCAGGTAGCAGCTTCAGATACGCAGTATTTT. Translated, it gives CASSQVAASDTQYF. The chain links TRBV4-3 to TRBJ2-3, with no clear D. V lost 3 bases and J lost 4, with 11 bases in between. This CDR3 contains 14 residues. The germline V gene encodes CDR1 LGHNA and CDR2 YSLEER.

V and J are TRBV9 and TRBJ2-2, with 9 bases identical to TRBD2. The CDR3 spans 16 residues. Trimming at V came to 0 bases and at J to 6 bases, leaving 6 bases not matched to a gene. Germline values: CDR1 SGDLS, CDR2 YYNGEE. CDR3: CASSVVGGGAAGELFF. The CDR3 DNA reads TGTGCCAGCAGCGTAGTTGGCGGGGGGGCGGCCGGGGAGCTGTTTTTT.

The gene calls are TRBV29-1 and TRBJ2-3, with D maybe TRBD1 (6 bases). There are 13 residues in the CDR3. Trimming left V 4 bases short and J 5 bases short, with 13 bases between. Germline V gene data show CDR1 as SQVTM and CDR2 as ANQGSEA. The CDR3 DNA is TGCAGCGTTGGAGTGGGGGCTGGAGATACGCAGTATTTT. This gives the protein CSVGVGAGDTQYF.

V gene TRBV28 combines with J gene TRBJ2-7, with 10 bases identical to TRBD2. J was trimmed by 3 bases and V by 8 bases; bases with no gene match: 7. The germline CDR1 and CDR2 sequences are MDHEN and SYDVKM. This CDR3 is built from 14 residues. CDR3 coding DNA: TGTGCCAGCGACCCATCTAGCGGGAGCTACGAGCAGTACTTC. Translating gives CASDPSSGSYEQYF.

V usage is TRBV24-1 and J usage is TRBJ2-7; TRBD1 might be the D (6 bases). Trimming pared 7 bases from V and 5 bases from J, leaving 17 bases between. Germline CDR1 KGHDR, CDR2 SFDVKD. This CDR3 is built from 14 residues. Here the CDR3 reads CATSSTSQGHEQYF. The CDR3 DNA reads as TGTGCCACCAGCAGTACTTCACAGGGCCACGAGCAGTACTTC.

The chain carries TRBV3-1 (or the pseudogene TRBV3-2) and TRBJ1-2; TRBD1 matches 9 bases. Germline CDR1 LGHDT, CDR2 YNNKEL (reference sequence). J lost 8 bases, V lost 3 bases, and 7 bases had no gene match. The CDR3 totals 14 residues. The chain's CDR3 is CASSHGQGMEGYTF. In DNA form, the CDR3 reads TGTGCCAGCAGCCACGGACAGGGGATGGAAGGCTACACCTTC.

The genes are TRBV6-6 and TRBJ1-1; 9 bases are shared with TRBD1. The V gene end was trimmed by 8 bases and the J gene end by 0 bases; junction bases not matched to a gene: 7. Germline V gene lookup returns CDR1 MNHNY and CDR2 SVGAGI (reference sequence). This CDR3 region has 15 residues. The CDR3 here is CASLWTGAMNTEAFF. The DNA of the CDR3 is TGTGCCAGCCTCTGGACAGGGGCGATGAACACTGAAGCTTTCTTT.

The CDR3 sequence is CASRSIAGDQETQYF. The CDR3 DNA reads as TGTGCCAGCAGGAGCATCGCCGGGGACCAAGAGACCCAGTACTTC. The chain employs TRBV6-5 and TRBJ2-5; a possible D gene is TRBD2 (5 bases). V dropped 6 bases and J dropped 0 bases, with 14 bases sitting between them. CDR3 length: 15 residues. Germline V gives CDR1 MNHEY, CDR2 SVGAGI.

The chain recombines TRBV5-6 with TRBJ2-7; D may be TRBD1 (6 bases). The length of the CDR3 is 13 residues. From germline, CDR1 is SGHDT and CDR2 YYEEEE. Deletions cut 2 bases from V and 5 bases from J, with 11 bases between. The CDR3 DNA reads TGTGCCAGCAGCTTTAACAGGGCCCACGAGCAGTACTTC. This codes for CASSFNRAHEQYF. The whole variable domain, remainder taken from reference TRBV5-6 and TRBJ2-7, is DAGVTQSPTHLIKTRGQQVTLRCSPKSGHDTVSWYQQALGQGPQFIFQYYEEEERQRGNFPDRFSGHQFPNYSSELNVNALLLGDSALYLCASSFNRAHEQYFGPGTRLTVT.

The chain joins TRBV6-1 to TRBJ1-2; D remains ambiguous. V dropped 3 bases and J dropped 0 bases, with 8 bases sitting between them. This CDR3 contains 14 residues. Germline CDR1 reads MNHNS; CDR2 reads SASEGT. Written as DNA, the CDR3 is TGTGCCAGCAGTGAGCGTGAGTCTAACTATGGCTACACCTTC. Residues: CASSERESNYGYTF.